These 21 T cell receptor beta chains originate from one sample sequenced in a study of identical twins. One entry per CDR3 protein results from TCRdb running MiXCR on the 5' RACE reads. Among approximately 260,000 distinct CDR3 sequences listed, roughly 8% were seen once. These same data were also listed under a study on yellow fever vaccine responses in identical twins.

Sequencing was done on a sample of CD8+ T cells sorted from blood. These receptors were collected from a woman aged 18 to 35 in good health.

This clonotype was detected a few times. The V and J genes are TRBV28 and TRBJ2-5; TRBD1 matches at 8 bases. CDR1 is MDHEN and CDR2 is SYDVKM in the germline V gene. With V trimmed by 4 bases and J by 5 bases, 6 bases remained unmatched. This CDR3 has 14 amino acids. The CDR3 coding sequence is TGTGCCAGCAGTTCCCGACAGGGGACGGAGACCCAGTACTTC. Translated, it gives CASSSRQGTETQYF. Full variable domain (rest looked up from reference TRBV28 and TRBJ2-5): DVKVTQSSRYLVKRTGEKVFLECVQDMDHENMFWYRQDPGLGLRLIYFSYDVKMKEKGDIPEGYSVSREKKERFSLILESASTNQTSMYLCASSSRQGTETQYFGPGTRLLVL.

This clonotype was seen at least ten times. This chain links TRBV5-6 with TRBJ2-1; D possibly corresponds to TRBD2 (5 bases). Trimming cost V 2 bases and J 8 bases, with 14 bases left between them. Germline CDR1 and CDR2: SGHDT and YYEEEE. The CDR3 covers 14 residues. The CDR3 sequence is CASSLGISEHEQFF. CDR3 DNA sequence: TGTGCCAGCAGCTTAGGCATTAGCGAACATGAGCAGTTCTTC.

The genes are TRBV3-1 and TRBJ1-1, with D maybe TRBD1 (5 bases). Trimming took off 0 bases at V and 4 bases at J, with 12 bases between the two ends. The CDR3 totals 15 residues. Germline V lookup: CDR1 LGHDT, CDR2 YNNKEL (reference sequence). Here the CDR3 reads CASSQDITGLTEAFF. The DNA for the CDR3 is TGTGCCAGCAGCCAAGATATAACAGGCCTCACTGAAGCTTTCTTT. Full variable domain (outside the CDR3, taken from reference TRBV3-1 and TRBJ1-1): DTAVSQTPKYLVTQMGNDKSIKCEQNLGHDTMYWYKQDSKKFLKIMFSYNNKELIINETVPNRFSPKSPDKAHLNLHINSLELGDSAVYFCASSQDITGLTEAFFGQGTRLTVV.

This chain connects TRBV24-1 to TRBJ2-2, with 7 bases that match TRBD2. Germline V gives CDR1 KGHDR, CDR2 SFDVKD. V trimming: 4 bases; J trimming: 5 bases; junction bases outside the gene matches: 3. The CDR3 is made up of 14 amino acids. In nucleotides, the CDR3 is TGTGCCACCAGTGAGCTGGGGGGGACCGGGGAGCTGTTTTTT. Protein product: CATSELGGTGELFF.

At least ten counts were recorded for this clonotype. This chain joins TRBV7-9 and TRBJ2-7; 11 bases are a match to TRBD1. The ends lost 2 bases at V and 4 bases at J; junction bases unmatched: 4. CDR1 and CDR2 from the germline V gene are SEHNR and FQNEAQ (reference sequence). The CDR3 spans 15 residues. The CDR3 sequence is CASSLFGQGAYEQYF. The DNA of the CDR3 is TGTGCCAGCAGCTTATTTGGACAGGGGGCTTACGAGCAGTACTTC.

The chain uses TRBV19 and TRBJ2-3; the match to TRBD1 covers 9 bases. CDR3 length: 15 residues. After removal of 6 bases from V and 0 bases from J, the junction contained 4 bases not matched to a gene. Germline CDR1 is LNHDA and CDR2 is SQIVND (reference sequence). As DNA, the CDR3 is TGTGCCAGTAGGACAGGGACAGGGAGCACAGATACGCAGTATTTT. Amino acid sequence: CASRTGTGSTDTQYF.

The V gene is TRBV2, the J gene TRBJ1-1; D is unresolved. The CDR3 covers 17 residues. Trimming removed 3 bases from V and 0 bases from J, with 17 bases in between. The germline CDR1 and CDR2 sequences are SNHLY and FYNNEI. The CDR3 reads CASSDRIVQFLNTEAFF. Here the CDR3 DNA reads TGTGCCAGCAGTGATAGAATAGTTCAATTTTTGAACACTGAAGCTTTCTTT.

This clonotype was counted ten times or more. The rearrangement links TRBV4-3 to TRBJ2-1; perhaps TRBD2 as D (5 bases). Germline loops: CDR1 LGHNA, CDR2 YSLEER. V was pared by 0 bases and J by 7 bases, with 25 bases between. The CDR3 spans 19 residues. The CDR3 DNA follows: TGCGCCAGCAGCCAAGATATAGTAGGCCGAGGGAGCCGTAGGAATGAGCAGTTCTTC. Protein: CASSQDIVGRGSRRNEQFF.

This clonotype was seen a few times. The chain carries TRBV7-9 and TRBJ2-1, with no clear D. Germline V gene lookup returns CDR1 SEHNR and CDR2 FQNEAQ (reference sequence). This CDR3 has 13 residues. V gave up 4 bases and J gave up 10 bases, with 14 bases separating them. The CDR3 bases are TGTGCCAGCAGCTCAACGCCTTTCTACGAGCAGTTCTTC. It yields the protein CASSSTPFYEQFF.

Ten or more counts support this clonotype. This sequence joins TRBV4-2 and TRBJ2-7; D is unresolved. Deletions cut 3 bases from V and 6 bases from J, with 9 bases between. CDR1 and CDR2 (germline): LGHNA, YNFKEQ. CDR3 length: 12 amino acids. CDR3 bases: TGTGCCAGCAGCCATGACCTAGGCGAGCAGTACTTC. As protein: CASSHDLGEQYF.

This clonotype was picked up one time. The V call is TRBV2, the J call TRBJ2-1; TRBD2 matches 10 bases. CDR1 and CDR2 from the germline V gene are SNHLY and FYNNEI. CDR3 size: 17 residues. With 1 base clipped from V and 8 bases from J, the junction kept 11 bases outside the gene matches. Here the CDR3 DNA reads TGTGCCAGCAGTGAAGGACCCGGGACTAGCGCCTGGCATGAGCAGTTCTTC. Translation: CASSEGPGTSAWHEQFF.

The genes are TRBV12-3 or TRBV12-4 and TRBJ2-7; D remains ambiguous. The CDR3 covers 14 residues. Trimming took off 2 bases at V and 2 bases at J, with 10 bases between the two ends. CDR3: CASSLFQHPYEQYF. The DNA of the CDR3 is TGTGCCAGCAGTTTATTCCAGCATCCCTACGAGCAGTACTTC.

Remarks on this clonotype: Compared with germline, one end of the junction differs, possibly owing to a read error. The rearrangement links TRBV3-1 to TRBJ2-1; 10 nucleotides agree with TRBD2. Germline V gene lookup returns CDR1 LGHDT and CDR2 YNNKEL (reference sequence). This CDR3 is built from 17 residues. As DNA, the CDR3 is TGTGCCAGCTGCCAAGATGGACTAGCGGATTCCTACAATGAGCAGTTCTTC. This gives the protein CASCQDGLADSYNEQFF.

The chain has TRBV4-3 and TRBJ2-2; a possible D gene is TRBD2 (5 bases). The CDR3 loop spans 14 amino acids. The V end was cut by 8 bases, the J end by 3 bases, with 13 bases between. Germline CDR1 is LGHNA and CDR2 is YSLEER. CDR3 residues: CASSLDWYTGELFF. DNA for the CDR3: TGCGCCAGCTCCTTGGACTGGTACACCGGGGAGCTGTTTTTT.

The table lists this clonotype with many counts. V gene TRBV29-1 combines with J gene TRBJ2-1; TRBD2 matches at 12 bases. V lost 1 base to trimming and J lost 4 bases; unmatched junction nucleotides: 5. This CDR3 is 16 amino acids long. Germline CDR1 reads SQVTM; CDR2 reads ANQGSEA. The CDR3 spells CSVEALAGGNYNEQFF. The CDR3 DNA follows: TGCAGCGTTGAAGCCCTAGCGGGGGGGAATTACAATGAGCAGTTCTTC.

This clonotype was picked up many times. V usage is TRBV4-2 and J usage is TRBJ2-1, with TRBD1 as a possible D gene (5 bases). CDR1 and CDR2 from the germline V gene are LGHNA and YNFKEQ. The CDR3 is 12 residues long. Trimming pared 6 bases from V and 4 bases from J, leaving 7 bases between. The CDR3 region is CASRDSYNEQFF. The DNA of the CDR3 is TGTGCCAGCAGAGACAGTTACAATGAGCAGTTCTTC.

At least ten counts were recorded for this clonotype. The V and J genes are TRBV9 and TRBJ2-1; 14 bases agree with TRBD2. Losses at the gene ends were 0 bases for V and 5 bases for J; bases not matched to a gene: 10. The germline V gene has CDR1 SGDLS and CDR2 YYNGEE. The CDR3 consists of 19 residues. CDR3 nucleotides: TGTGCCAGCAGCGTAGGAGCACGACTAGCGGGGGGGATAAACAATGAGCAGTTCTTC. Amino acids: CASSVGARLAGGINNEQFF.

This chain uses TRBV7-9 with TRBJ2-7, with a tentative D call TRBD1 (6 bases). CDR3 length equals 13 residues. V was trimmed by 5 bases and J by 5 bases, leaving 13 bases between them. The germline V gene encodes CDR1 SEHNR and CDR2 FQNEAQ (reference sequence). For the CDR3, the DNA is TGTGCCAGCAGCCCTCCAGGGGCGAACGAGCAGTACTTC. Its translation is CASSPPGANEQYF. Variable domain in full (rest from reference TRBV7-9 and TRBJ2-7): DTGVSQNPRHKITKRGQNVTFRCDPISEHNRLYWYRQTLGQGPEFLTYFQNEAQLEKSRLLSDRFSAERPKGSFSTLEIQRTEQGDSAMYLCASSPPGANEQYFGPGTRLTVT.

This clonotype showed up just a few times. The gene calls are TRBV20-1 and TRBJ2-7, with 7 bases aligning to TRBD1. V was clipped by 1 base and J by 2 bases; unmatched bases: 5. This CDR3 is built from 14 residues. Germline V CDR1 and CDR2: DFQATT, SNEGSKA (reference sequence). As DNA, the CDR3 is TGCAGTGCTAGAGCGGAAGGGGGCCCCTACGAGCAGTACTTC. Its protein is CSARAEGGPYEQYF.

There are a few counts of this clonotype. The V and J genes are TRBV20-1 and TRBJ2-7, with 10 bases fitting TRBD1. The CDR3 length is 15 residues. Losses at the gene ends were 6 bases for V and 5 bases for J; bases not matched to a gene: 13. Germline V gives CDR1 DFQATT, CDR2 SNEGSKA (reference sequence). CDR3 protein: CSAPPSGTGVDEQYF. The CDR3 region has the DNA TGCAGTGCCCCACCATCCGGGACAGGGGTGGACGAGCAGTACTTC.

Ten or more counts support this clonotype. This chain uses TRBV29-1 with TRBJ2-5; possibly TRBD1 or TRBD2 for D (6 bases each). Germline V gene lookup returns CDR1 SQVTM and CDR2 ANQGSEA. The V gene lost 7 bases and the J gene lost 4 bases, with 16 bases spanning the gap. CDR3 size: 13 residues. The CDR3, as DNA: TGCAGCGGTGAGGGGGGACAACGAGAGACCCAGTACTTC. Residues: CSGEGGQRETQYF. Full variable domain (remainder filled in from reference TRBV29-1 and TRBJ2-5): SAVISQKPSRDICQRGTSLTIQCQVDSQVTMMFWYRQQPGQSLTLIATANQGSEATYESGFVIDKFPISRPNLTFSTLTVSNMSPEDSSIYLCSGEGGQRETQYFGPGTRLLVL.